These 2 T cell receptor beta chains were all obtained from the same sample, sequenced in a study of CD8 T cells in ankylosing spondylitis. TCRdb itself ran the 5' RACE reads through MiXCR, one entry per CDR3 protein. The repertoire holds 670,000 or so distinct CDR3 sequences, with over 15% as singletons. No antigen has been identified for these receptors. Findings and limits, study-wide: Blood of patients with ankylosing spondylitis appeared to be characterized by a TCR beta motif of roughly eight highly homologous variants.

The sample comprised blood, either unsorted or a sorted T cell fraction (not recorded which). The origin of the receptors is a male donor with ankylosing spondylitis.

There are a few counts of this clonotype. The chain carries TRBV15 and TRBJ1-1; D gene unclear. This CDR3 has 11 residues. Trimming stripped 4 bases from V and 5 bases from J, with 5 bases between. Germline assignment: CDR1 LNHNV and CDR2 YYDKDF (reference sequence). The CDR3 loop is CATSIRTEAFF. The CDR3 DNA reads TGTGCCACCAGCATCCGTACTGAAGCTTTCTTT.

This chain uses TRBV20-1 with TRBJ2-7; 10 positions match TRBD2. Per germline, CDR1 DFQATT and CDR2 SNEGSKA (reference sequence). This CDR3 comprises 14 residues. V dropped 2 bases and J dropped 6; count of bases not matched to a gene: 7. CDR3 nucleotides: TGCAGTGCTAGAATTTCTAGCGGGAGCAGCGAGCAGTACTTC. Its translation is CSARISSGSSEQYF.